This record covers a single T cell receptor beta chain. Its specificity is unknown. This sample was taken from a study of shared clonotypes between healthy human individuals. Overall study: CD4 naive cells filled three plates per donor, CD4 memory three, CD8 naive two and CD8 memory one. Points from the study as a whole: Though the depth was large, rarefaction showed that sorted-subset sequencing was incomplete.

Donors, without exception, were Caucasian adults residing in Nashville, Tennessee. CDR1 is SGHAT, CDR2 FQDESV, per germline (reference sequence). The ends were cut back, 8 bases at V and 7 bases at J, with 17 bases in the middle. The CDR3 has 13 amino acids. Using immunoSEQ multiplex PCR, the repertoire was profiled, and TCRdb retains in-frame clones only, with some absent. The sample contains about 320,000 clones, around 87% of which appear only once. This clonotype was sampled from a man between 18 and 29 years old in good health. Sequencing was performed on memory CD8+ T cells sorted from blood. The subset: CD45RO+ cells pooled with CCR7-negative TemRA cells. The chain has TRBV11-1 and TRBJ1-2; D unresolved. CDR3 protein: CASSLGPVGGYTF. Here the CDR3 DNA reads TGTGCCAGCTCTCTCGGGCCGGTGGGTGGCTACACCTTC. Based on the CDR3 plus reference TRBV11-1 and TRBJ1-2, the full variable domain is EAEVAQSPRYKITEKSQAVAFWCDPISGHATLYWYRQILGQGPELLVQFQDESVVDDSQLPKDRFSAERLKGVDSTLKIQPAELGDSAMYLCASSLGPVGGYTFGSGTRLTVV.